The text below deals with one T cell receptor (beta chain). The repertoire was sequenced with immunoSEQ multiplex PCR; TCRdb's copy has only in-frame clones and lacks some. The repertoire consists of roughly 230,000 clones, with about 85% occurring once and the leading ten covering around 0.96%. The source of the sample is a study of blood T cell repertoires in COVID-19. In the study overall: Samples came from the United States, Italy and Spain, spanning acute and convalescent COVID-19. PBMCs, B-cell-depleted T cells, or T cells provided the cDNA or gDNA that made up the material.

J was trimmed by 1 base and V by 4 bases; bases with no gene match: 7. This CDR3 is built from 16 residues. Germline values: CDR1 LGHDT, CDR2 YNNKEL (reference sequence). This TCR was recovered from a man aged 35-49 years with acute or convalescent COVID-19. The sequenced material came from peripheral blood. The V and J genes are TRBV3-1 (or the pseudogene TRBV3-2) and TRBJ2-3, with 8 nucleotides matching TRBD2. Here the CDR3 DNA reads TGTGCCAGCAGCCCCTCGGGGCGGGGGGGCACAGATACGCAGTATTTT. Residues: CASSPSGRGGTDTQYF.